This T cell receptor (beta chain) was observed in a study of T-cell memory formation after mild COVID-19. General study results and limits: CD4+ contracting clones were mainly CM and EM; CD8+ ones, EMRA. Some responding clones appeared in pre-infection memory, suggesting cross-reactive memory joined. Clones contracting over day 15 to 85 were CD4/CD8 balanced, with later expanders leaning CD4+.

Using constant-segment primers, 5'RACE produced TCR alpha and TCR beta cDNA libraries carrying sample barcodes and UMIs. TCRdb called the 5' RACE reads again in MiXCR, with one record for every CDR3 protein. Of 45,000 to 55,000 distinct CDR3 sequences detected, roughly 7% appear once; the ten largest clones hold 1.4%. Concerning this clonotype: Its antigen remains unknown.

The clonotype originates from a man aged 18 to 35 who had mild COVID-19 (a few samples of this study predate the infection). Cell type and time point are not known. Sequenced sample: PBMCs or a T cell subset sorted from them (not recorded which).

As DNA, the CDR3 is TGCGCCAGCAGCCAAATAGCGGGAGAGACCCAGTACTTC. Translation: CASSQIAGETQYF. The rearrangement joins TRBV4-3 to TRBJ2-5; 7 bases match TRBD2. The CDR3 runs to 13 residues. The V segment lost 2 bases and the J segment 4 bases; nucleotides outside the gene matches: 1. Per germline, CDR1 LGHNA and CDR2 YSLEER.